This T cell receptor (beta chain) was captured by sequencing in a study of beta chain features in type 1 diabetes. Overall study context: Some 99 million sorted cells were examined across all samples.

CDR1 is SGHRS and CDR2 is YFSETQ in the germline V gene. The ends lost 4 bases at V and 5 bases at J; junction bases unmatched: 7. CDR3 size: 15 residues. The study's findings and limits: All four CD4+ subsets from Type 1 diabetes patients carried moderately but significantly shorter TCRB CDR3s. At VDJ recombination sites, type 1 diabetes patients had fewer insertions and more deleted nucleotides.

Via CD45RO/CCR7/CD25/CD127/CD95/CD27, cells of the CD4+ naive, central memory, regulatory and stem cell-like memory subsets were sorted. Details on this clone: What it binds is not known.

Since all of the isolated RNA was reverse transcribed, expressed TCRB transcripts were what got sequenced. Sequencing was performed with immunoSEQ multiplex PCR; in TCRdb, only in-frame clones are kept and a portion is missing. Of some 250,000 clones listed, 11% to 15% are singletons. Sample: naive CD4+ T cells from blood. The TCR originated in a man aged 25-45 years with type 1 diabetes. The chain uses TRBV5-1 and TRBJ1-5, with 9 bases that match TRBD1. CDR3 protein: CASSPGTGRDQPQHF. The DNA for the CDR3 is TGCGCCAGCAGCCCAGGGACAGGGAGGGATCAGCCCCAGCATTTT.